What follows is one T cell receptor beta chain and its context. These data are taken from a study of T cells in Graves' hyperthyroidism and ophthalmopathy. Amplified TCR beta CDR3 regions derived from RNA transcripts. A set of HTBI primers served as the primers for a first-round RT-PCR of the TCR CDR3. Using its own MiXCR run on the multiplex PCR reads, TCRdb lists one record per CDR3 protein. This sample carries about 640,000 distinct CDR3 sequences, roughly 20% of them seen once, and the ten largest clones take about 34%. The CDR3 length is 13 residues. Losses at the gene ends were 6 bases for V and 5 bases for J; bases not matched to a gene: 7. Germline V gives CDR1 LNHNV, CDR2 YYDKDF (reference sequence).

The clonotype comes from a young man with Graves' ophthalmopathy. The rearrangement links TRBV15 to TRBJ2-7; 7 nucleotides align to TRBD1. The specimen was blood. The CDR3 DNA sequence: TGTGCCACCAGGGGCAGGGGGAGAAACGAGCAGTACTTC. Protein: CATRGRGRNEQYF.